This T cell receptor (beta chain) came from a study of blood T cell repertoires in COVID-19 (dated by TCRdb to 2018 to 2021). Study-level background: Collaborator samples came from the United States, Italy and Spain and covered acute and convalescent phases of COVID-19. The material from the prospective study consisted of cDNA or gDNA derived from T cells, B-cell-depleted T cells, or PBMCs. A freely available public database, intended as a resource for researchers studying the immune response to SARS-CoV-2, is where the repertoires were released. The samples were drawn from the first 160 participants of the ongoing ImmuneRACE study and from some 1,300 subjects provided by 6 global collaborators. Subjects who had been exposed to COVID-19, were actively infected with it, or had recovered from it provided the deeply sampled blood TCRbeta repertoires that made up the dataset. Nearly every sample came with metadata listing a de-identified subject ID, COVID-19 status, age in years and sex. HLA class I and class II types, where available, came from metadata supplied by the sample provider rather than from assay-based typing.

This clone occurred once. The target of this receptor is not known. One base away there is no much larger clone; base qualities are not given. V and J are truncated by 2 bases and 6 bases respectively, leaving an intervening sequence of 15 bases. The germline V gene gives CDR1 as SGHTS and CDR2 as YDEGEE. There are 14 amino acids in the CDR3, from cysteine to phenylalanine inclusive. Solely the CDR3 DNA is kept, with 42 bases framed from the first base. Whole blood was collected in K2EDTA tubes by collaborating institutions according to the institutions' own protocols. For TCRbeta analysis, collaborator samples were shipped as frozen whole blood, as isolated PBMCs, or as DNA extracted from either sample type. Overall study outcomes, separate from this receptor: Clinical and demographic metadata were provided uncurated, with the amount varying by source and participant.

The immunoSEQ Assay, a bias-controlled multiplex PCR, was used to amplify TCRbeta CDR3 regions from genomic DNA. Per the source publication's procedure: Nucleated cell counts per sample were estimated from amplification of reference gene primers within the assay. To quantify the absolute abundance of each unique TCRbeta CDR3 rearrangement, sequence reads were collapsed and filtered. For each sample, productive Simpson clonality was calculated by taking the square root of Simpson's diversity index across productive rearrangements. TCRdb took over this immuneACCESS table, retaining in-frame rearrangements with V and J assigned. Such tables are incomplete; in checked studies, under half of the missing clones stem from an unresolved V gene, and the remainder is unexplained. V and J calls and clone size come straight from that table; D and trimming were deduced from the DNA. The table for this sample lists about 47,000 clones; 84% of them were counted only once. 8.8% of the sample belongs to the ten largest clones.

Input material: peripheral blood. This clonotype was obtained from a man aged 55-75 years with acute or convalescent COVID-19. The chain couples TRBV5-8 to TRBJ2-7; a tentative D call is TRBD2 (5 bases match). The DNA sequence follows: TGTGCCAGCAGCTTACCCCTCGCGGGCGGCGAGCAGTACTTC. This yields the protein CASSLPLAGGEQYF.